This note documents a single T cell receptor (beta chain) sequence. The data were taken from a study of T cells in localized non-small cell lung cancer. The CDR3 is made up of 12 amino acids. Between the trimmed V and J ends, which lost 6 bases and 3 bases, there was a span of 8 bases. Germline V gene sequence: CDR1 ENHRY, CDR2 SYGVKD. Repertoires were generated with immunoSEQ multiplex PCR, while TCRdb's copy carries only in-frame clones and drops some. The table lists tens of thousands of clones, around 84% of them singletons. The rearrangement uses TRBV10-3 and TRBJ1-2, with D perhaps TRBD1 (5 bases). The source material was peripheral blood, sampled before any cancer treatment. This receptor was taken from a female donor over 55 with stage I lung adenocarcinoma. DNA of the CDR3: TGTGCCATCAGGCAGGGCGACTATGGCTACACCTTC. This codes for CAIRQGDYGYTF.